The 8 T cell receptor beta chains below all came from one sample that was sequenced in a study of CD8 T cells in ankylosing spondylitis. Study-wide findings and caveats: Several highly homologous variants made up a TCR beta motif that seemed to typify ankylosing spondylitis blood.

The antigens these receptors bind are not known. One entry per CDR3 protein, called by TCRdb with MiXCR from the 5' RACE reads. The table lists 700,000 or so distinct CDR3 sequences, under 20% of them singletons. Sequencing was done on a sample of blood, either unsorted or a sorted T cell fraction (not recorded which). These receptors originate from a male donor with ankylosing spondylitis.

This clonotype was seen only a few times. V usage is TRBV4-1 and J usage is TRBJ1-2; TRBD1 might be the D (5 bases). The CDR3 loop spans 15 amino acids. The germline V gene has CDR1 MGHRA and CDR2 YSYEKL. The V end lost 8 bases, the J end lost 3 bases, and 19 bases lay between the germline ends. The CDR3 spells CASALVEGSYYGYTF. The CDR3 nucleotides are TGCGCCAGCGCCCTCGTAGAGGGGAGTTACTATGGCTACACCTTC.

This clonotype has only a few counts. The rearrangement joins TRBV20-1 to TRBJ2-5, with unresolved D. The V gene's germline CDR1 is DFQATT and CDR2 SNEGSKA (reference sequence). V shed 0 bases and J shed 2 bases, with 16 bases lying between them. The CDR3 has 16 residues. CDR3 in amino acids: CSARDAELDMQETQYF. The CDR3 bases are TGCAGTGCTAGAGATGCAGAGCTCGACATGCAAGAGACCCAGTACTTC.

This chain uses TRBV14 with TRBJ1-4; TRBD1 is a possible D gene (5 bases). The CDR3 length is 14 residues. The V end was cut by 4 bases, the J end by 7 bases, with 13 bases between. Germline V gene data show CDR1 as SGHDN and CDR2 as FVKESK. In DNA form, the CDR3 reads TGTGCCAGCAGCCGAACTGGGGGAGCTGAAAAACTGTTTTTT. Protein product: CASSRTGGAEKLFF. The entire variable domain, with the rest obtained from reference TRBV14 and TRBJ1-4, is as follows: EAGVTQFPSHSVIEKGQTVTLRCDPISGHDNLYWYRRVMGKEIKFLLHFVKESKQDESGMPNNRFLAERTGGTYSTLKVQPAELEDSGVYFCASSRTGGAEKLFFGSGTQLSVL.

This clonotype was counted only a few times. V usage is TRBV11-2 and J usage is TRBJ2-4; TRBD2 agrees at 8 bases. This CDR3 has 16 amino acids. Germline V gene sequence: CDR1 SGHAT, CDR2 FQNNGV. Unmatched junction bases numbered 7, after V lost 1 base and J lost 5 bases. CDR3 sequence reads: CASSLGGSGAQNIQYF. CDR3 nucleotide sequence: TGTGCCAGCAGCTTAGGGGGTAGCGGGGCCCAAAACATTCAGTACTTC.

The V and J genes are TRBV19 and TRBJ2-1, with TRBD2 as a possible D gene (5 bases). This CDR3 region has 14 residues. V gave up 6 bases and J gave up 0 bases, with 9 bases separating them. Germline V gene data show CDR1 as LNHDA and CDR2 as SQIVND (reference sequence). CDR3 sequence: CASRARGSYNEQFF. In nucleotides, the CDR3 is TGTGCCAGTAGGGCACGGGGCTCCTACAATGAGCAGTTCTTC. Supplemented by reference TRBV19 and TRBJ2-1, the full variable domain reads DGGITQSPKYLFRKEGQNVTLSCEQNLNHDAMYWYRQDPGQGLRLIYYSQIVNDFQKGDIAEGYSVSREKKESFPLTVTSAQKNPTAFYLCASRARGSYNEQFFGPGTRLTVL.

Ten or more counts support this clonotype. The CDR3 bases are TGTGCCAGCAGAGACACTAAAGCACCTGAGCAGTTCTTC. It encodes CASRDTKAPEQFF. The chain recombines TRBV12-3 or TRBV12-4 with TRBJ2-1, with D unresolved. V was clipped by 6 bases and J by 9 bases, with 15 bases between them. The CDR3 loop spans 13 amino acids.

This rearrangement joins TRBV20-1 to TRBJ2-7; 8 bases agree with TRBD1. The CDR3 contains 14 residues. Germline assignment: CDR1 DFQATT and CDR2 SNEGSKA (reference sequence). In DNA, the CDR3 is TGCAGCACTGACCCGGGACAGGTCTCCTACGAGCAGTACTTC. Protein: CSTDPGQVSYEQYF.

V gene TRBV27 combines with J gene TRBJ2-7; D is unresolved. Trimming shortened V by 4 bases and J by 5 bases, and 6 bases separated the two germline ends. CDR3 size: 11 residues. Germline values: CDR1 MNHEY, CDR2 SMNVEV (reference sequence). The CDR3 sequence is CASSSSDEQYF. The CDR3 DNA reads TGTGCCAGCAGTTCCTCAGACGAGCAGTACTTC.